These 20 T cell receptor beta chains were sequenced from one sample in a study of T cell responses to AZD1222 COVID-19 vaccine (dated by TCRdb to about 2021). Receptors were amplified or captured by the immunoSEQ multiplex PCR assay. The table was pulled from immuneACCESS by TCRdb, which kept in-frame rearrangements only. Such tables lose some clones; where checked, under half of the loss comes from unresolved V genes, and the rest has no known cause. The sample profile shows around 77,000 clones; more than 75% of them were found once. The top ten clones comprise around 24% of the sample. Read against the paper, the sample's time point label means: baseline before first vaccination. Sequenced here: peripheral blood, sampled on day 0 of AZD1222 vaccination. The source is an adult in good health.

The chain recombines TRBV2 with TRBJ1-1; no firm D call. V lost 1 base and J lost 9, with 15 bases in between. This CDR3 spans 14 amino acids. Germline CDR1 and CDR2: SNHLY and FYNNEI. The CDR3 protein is CASSEGGKLTKAFF. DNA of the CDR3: TGTGCCAGCAGTGAAGGAGGTAAACTTACGAAAGCTTTCTTT.

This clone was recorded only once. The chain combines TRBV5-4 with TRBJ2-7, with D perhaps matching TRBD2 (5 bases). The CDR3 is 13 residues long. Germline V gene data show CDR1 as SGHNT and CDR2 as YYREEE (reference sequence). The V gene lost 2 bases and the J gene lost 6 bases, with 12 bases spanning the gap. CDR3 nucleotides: TGTGCCAGCAGCTTCCGGGGAGTCTTCGAGCAGTACTTC. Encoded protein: CASSFRGVFEQYF.

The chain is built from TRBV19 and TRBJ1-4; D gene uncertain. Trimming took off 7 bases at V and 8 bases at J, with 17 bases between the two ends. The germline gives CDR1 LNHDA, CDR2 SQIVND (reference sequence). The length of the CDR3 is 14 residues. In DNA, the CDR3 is TGTGCCAGTACCCAGGTGGGTGATGGAGAAAAACTGTTTTTT. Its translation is CASTQVGDGEKLFF.

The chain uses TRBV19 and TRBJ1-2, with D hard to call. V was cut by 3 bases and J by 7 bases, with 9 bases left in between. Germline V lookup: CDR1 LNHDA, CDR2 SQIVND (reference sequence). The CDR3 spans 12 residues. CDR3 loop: CASSMLGFGYTF. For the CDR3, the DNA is TGTGCCAGTAGTATGTTAGGGTTTGGCTACACCTTC. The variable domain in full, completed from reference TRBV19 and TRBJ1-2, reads DGGITQSPKYLFRKEGQNVTLSCEQNLNHDAMYWYRQDPGQGLRLIYYSQIVNDFQKGDIAEGYSVSREKKESFPLTVTSAQKNPTAFYLCASSMLGFGYTFGSGTRLTVV.

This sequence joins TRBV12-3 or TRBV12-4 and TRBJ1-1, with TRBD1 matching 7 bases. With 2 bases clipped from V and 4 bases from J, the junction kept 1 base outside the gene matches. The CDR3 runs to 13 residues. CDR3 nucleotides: TGTGCCAGCAGTTTAAGGGGGCGCACTGAAGCTTTCTTT. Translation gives CASSLRGRTEAFF.

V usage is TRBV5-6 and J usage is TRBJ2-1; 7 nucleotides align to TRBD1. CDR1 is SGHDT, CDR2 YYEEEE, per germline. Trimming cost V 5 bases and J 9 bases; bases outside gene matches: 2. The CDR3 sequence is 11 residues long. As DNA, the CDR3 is TGTGCCAGCAGGAGGGGGCCTGAGCAGTTCTTC. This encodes CASRRGPEQFF.

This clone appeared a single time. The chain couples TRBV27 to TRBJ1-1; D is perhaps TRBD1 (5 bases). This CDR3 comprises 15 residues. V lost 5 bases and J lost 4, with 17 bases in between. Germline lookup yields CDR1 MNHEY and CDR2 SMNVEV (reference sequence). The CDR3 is CASSAGSGGATEAFF. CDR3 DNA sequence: TGTGCCAGCAGTGCCGGGTCCGGGGGTGCCACTGAAGCTTTCTTT.

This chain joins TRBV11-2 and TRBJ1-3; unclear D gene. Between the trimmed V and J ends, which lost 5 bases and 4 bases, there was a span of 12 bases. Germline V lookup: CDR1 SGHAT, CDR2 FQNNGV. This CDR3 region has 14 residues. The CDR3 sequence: CASSEGWTGNTIYF. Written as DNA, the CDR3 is TGTGCCAGCAGCGAAGGTTGGACGGGAAACACCATATATTTT.

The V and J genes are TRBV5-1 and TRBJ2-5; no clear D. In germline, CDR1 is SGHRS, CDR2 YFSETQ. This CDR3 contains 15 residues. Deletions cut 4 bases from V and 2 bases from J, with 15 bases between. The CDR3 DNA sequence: TGCGCCAGCAGCATTCGACACGGTAAACAAGAGACCCAGTACTTC. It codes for CASSIRHGKQETQYF.

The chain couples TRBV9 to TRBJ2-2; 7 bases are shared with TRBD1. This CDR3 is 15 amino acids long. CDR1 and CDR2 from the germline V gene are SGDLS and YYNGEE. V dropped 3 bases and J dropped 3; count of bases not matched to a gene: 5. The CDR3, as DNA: TGTGCCAGCAGCGCCAGGGACAGCCACACCGGGGAGCTGTTTTTT. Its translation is CASSARDSHTGELFF.

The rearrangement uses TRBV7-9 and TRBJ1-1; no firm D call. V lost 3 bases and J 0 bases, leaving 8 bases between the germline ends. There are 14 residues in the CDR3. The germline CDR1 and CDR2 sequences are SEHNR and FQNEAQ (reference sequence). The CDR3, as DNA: TGTGCCAGCAGCTTGGGCATTCTGAACACTGAAGCTTTCTTT. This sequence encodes CASSLGILNTEAFF.

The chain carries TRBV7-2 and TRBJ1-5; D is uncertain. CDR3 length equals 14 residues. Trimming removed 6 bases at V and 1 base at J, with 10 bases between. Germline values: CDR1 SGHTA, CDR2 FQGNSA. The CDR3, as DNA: TGTGCCAGCAGGAGGGAAGTGAGCAATCAGCCCCAGCATTTT. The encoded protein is CASRREVSNQPQHF.

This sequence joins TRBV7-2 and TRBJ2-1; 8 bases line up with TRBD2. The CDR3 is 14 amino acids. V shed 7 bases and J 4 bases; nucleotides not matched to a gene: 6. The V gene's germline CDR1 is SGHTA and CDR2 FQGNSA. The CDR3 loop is CASTGGGRYNEQFF. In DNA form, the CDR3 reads TGTGCCAGCACCGGGGGGGGACGTTACAATGAGCAGTTCTTC. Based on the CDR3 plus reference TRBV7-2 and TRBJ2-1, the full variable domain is GAGVSQSPSNKVTEKGKDVELRCDPISGHTALYWYRQSLGQGLEFLIYFQGNSAPDKSGLPSDRFSAERTGGSVSTLTIQRTQQEDSAVYLCASTGGGRYNEQFFGPGTRLTVL.

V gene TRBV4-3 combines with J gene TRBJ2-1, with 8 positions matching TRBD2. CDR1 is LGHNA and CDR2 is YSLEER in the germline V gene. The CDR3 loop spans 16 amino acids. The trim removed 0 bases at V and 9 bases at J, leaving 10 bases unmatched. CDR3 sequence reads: CASSQDRGGGSGEQFF. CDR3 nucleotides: TGCGCCAGCAGCCAAGATCGGGGCGGGGGGTCTGGTGAGCAGTTCTTC.

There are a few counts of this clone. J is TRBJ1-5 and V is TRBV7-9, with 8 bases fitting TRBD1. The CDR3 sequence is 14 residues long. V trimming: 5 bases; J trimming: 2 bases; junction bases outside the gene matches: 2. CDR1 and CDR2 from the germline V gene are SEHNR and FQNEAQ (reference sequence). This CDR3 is CASSVQGGNQPQHF. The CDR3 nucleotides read TGTGCCAGCAGCGTACAGGGGGGCAATCAGCCCCAGCATTTT.

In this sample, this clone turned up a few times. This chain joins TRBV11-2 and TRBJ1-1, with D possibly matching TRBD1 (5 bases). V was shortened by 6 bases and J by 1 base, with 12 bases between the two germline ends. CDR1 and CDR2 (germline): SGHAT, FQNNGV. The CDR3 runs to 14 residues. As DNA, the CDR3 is TGTGCCAGCAGTTCAGGGTCTTGGAACACTGAAGCTTTCTTT. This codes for CASSSGSWNTEAFF.

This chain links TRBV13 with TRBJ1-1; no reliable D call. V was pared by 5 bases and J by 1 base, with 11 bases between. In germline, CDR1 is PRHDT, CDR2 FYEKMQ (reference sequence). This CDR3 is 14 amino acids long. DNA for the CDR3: TGTGCCAGCAGCCCCTCCGGCACGAACACTGAAGCTTTCTTT. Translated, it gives CASSPSGTNTEAFF.

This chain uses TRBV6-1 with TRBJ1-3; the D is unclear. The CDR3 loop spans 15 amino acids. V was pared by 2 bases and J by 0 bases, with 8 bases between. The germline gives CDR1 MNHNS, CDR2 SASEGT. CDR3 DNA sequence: TGTGCCAGCAGTGAACGGGAAGACTCTGGAAACACCATATATTTT. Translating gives CASSEREDSGNTIYF.

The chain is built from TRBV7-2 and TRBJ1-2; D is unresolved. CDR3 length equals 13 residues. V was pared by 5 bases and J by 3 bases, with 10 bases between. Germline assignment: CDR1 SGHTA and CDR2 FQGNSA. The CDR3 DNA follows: TGTGCCAGCAGCGCAGACACACACTATGGCTACACCTTC. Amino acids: CASSADTHYGYTF.

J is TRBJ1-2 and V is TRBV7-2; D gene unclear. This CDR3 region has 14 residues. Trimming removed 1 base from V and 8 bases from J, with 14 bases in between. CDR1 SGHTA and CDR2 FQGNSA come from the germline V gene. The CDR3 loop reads CASSLETRSWGYTF. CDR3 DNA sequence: TGTGCCAGCAGCTTAGAAACCAGGTCGTGGGGCTACACCTTC.